Presented here are 31 T cell receptor beta chains from one specimen sequenced in a study of cytomegalovirus exposure and HLA in healthy donors. The PCR ran on 60 Vbeta and 13 Jbeta primers. The protocol was immunoSEQ multiplex PCR, while the TCRdb copy is restricted to in-frame clones and leaves out a portion. The table lists about 140,000 clones, approximately 84% of them singletons. Specimen: PBMCs. The receptors here all came from a woman aged 40 to 50 in good health and CMV-seronegative.

This chain uses TRBV7-9 with TRBJ2-3; 9 bases agree with TRBD2. This CDR3 has 15 residues. CDR1 and CDR2 (germline): SEHNR, FQNEAQ (reference sequence). J was trimmed by 1 base and V by 3 bases; bases with no gene match: 2. The CDR3 protein is CASSFAGGGTDTQYF. The DNA of the CDR3 is TGTGCCAGCAGCTTTGCGGGAGGGGGCACAGATACGCAGTATTTT.

The chain uses TRBV28 and TRBJ1-5, with 8 bases matching TRBD1. The CDR3 totals 16 residues. The J segment lost 2 bases and the V segment lost 6 bases, leaving 9 bases of the junction unmatched. Germline V gives CDR1 MDHEN, CDR2 SYDVKM. CDR3 in amino acids: CASSSSTGVRNQPQHF. The CDR3 DNA reads TGTGCCAGCAGCTCCTCGACAGGGGTACGCAATCAGCCCCAGCATTTT.

The rearrangement links TRBV4-1 to TRBJ1-5; D not resolved. The CDR3 is 15 amino acids. The germline gives CDR1 MGHRA, CDR2 YSYEKL. The ends were cut back, 5 bases at V and 7 bases at J, with 18 bases in the middle. The CDR3 here is CASSDLGGNSQPQHF. The CDR3, as DNA: TGCGCCAGCAGCGACTTAGGAGGGAACAGCCAGCCCCAGCATTTT.

In DNA, the CDR3 is TGTGCCAGCAGCCCACGGACAGGGGGCGCAAGCGGCTACACCTTC. Its protein is CASSPRTGGASGYTF. The rearrangement joins TRBV7-2 to TRBJ1-2; 11 nucleotides line up with TRBD1. J was trimmed by 8 bases and V by 5 bases; bases with no gene match: 10. This CDR3 comprises 15 residues. CDR1 is SGHTA and CDR2 is FQGNSA in the germline V gene.

This chain links TRBV18 with TRBJ2-5, with TRBD2 identical over 10 bases. Gene TRBJ2-7 matches the end of the DNA better, so the J call may be wrong. CDR1 is KGHSH and CDR2 is LQKENI in the germline V gene. CDR3 length: 16 amino acids. CDR3 in DNA: TGTGCCAGCTCACCCCGAGCGGGAGGGCCAACCTACGAGCAGTACTTC. It translates to CASSPRAGGPTYEQYF.

The chain combines TRBV7-3 with TRBJ1-1; a weak D match, TRBD1 (6 bases). CDR1 is SGHTA and CDR2 is FQGTGA in the germline V gene. Deletions cut 2 bases from V and 1 base from J, with 8 bases between. The CDR3 totals 14 residues. The CDR3 region is CASSLAGENTEAFF. In DNA, the CDR3 is TGTGCCAGCAGCTTAGCAGGGGAGAACACTGAAGCTTTCTTT.

The rearrangement links TRBV2 to TRBJ2-1; 9 bases fit TRBD1. With V trimmed by 5 bases and J by 7 bases, 9 bases remained unmatched. The CDR3 has 15 amino acids. In germline, CDR1 is SNHLY, CDR2 FYNNEI. CDR3 sequence reads: CASSYRPGQGNEQFF. The DNA for the CDR3 is TGTGCCAGCAGTTATCGACCCGGACAGGGGAATGAGCAGTTCTTC.

The chain is built from TRBV4-2 and TRBJ2-7, with 8 bases identical to TRBD2. V was pared by 4 bases and J by 2 bases, with 10 bases of the junction left unmatched. The CDR3 is 16 amino acids. Germline V gene data show CDR1 as LGHNA and CDR2 as YNFKEQ. CDR3 coding DNA: TGTGCCAGCAGCCTAGGGGCTACTAGCGGCCCCTACGAGCAGTACTTC. This encodes CASSLGATSGPYEQYF.

This chain joins TRBV28 and TRBJ1-2, with 8 positions matching TRBD1. Germline CDR1 is MDHEN and CDR2 is SYDVKM. V was pared by 6 bases and J by 3 bases, with 6 bases of the junction left unmatched. The CDR3 has 14 amino acids. Written as DNA, the CDR3 is TGTGCCAGCAGCCGGACAGGGTCGTACTATGGCTACACCTTC. Amino acid sequence: CASSRTGSYYGYTF.

This rearrangement joins TRBV7-2 to TRBJ1-3; D possibly corresponds to TRBD1 (6 bases). Trimming removed 1 base from V and 4 bases from J, with 8 bases in between. This CDR3 comprises 14 residues. Germline CDR1 reads SGHTA; CDR2 reads FQGNSA. The CDR3 region has the DNA TGTGCCAGCAGCTTAGGGGGGCCAGGAAACACCATATATTTT. Residues: CASSLGGPGNTIYF.

This chain links TRBV18 with TRBJ2-5; TRBD1 might be the D (6 bases). Trimming stripped 3 bases from V and 5 bases from J, with 16 bases between. CDR1 and CDR2 (germline): KGHSH, LQKENI. The CDR3 has 15 amino acids. The CDR3 spells CASSPRTAPGETQYF. CDR3 nucleotides: TGTGCCAGCTCACCTAGGACAGCGCCAGGGGAGACCCAGTACTTC.

The chain joins TRBV5-4 to TRBJ2-4; D ambiguous. The germline gives CDR1 SGHNT, CDR2 YYREEE (reference sequence). The CDR3 totals 13 residues. The V gene lost 3 bases and the J gene lost 5 bases, with 9 bases spanning the gap. The DNA of the CDR3 is TGTGCCAGCAGCTATGCGGCAGAAAACATTCAGTACTTC. Its protein product is CASSYAAENIQYF.

The rearrangement links TRBV11-2 to TRBJ2-7, with TRBD2 matching over 9 bases. In germline, CDR1 is SGHAT, CDR2 FQNNGV. CDR3 size: 15 residues. With 2 bases clipped from V and 3 bases from J, the junction kept 5 bases outside the gene matches. CDR3 protein: CASSLSAGGLYEQYF. The CDR3 coding sequence is TGTGCCAGCAGCTTAAGTGCGGGAGGGCTCTACGAGCAGTACTTC.

In the case of this clone: One end of the junction fails to match germline, which may point to a read error. This rearrangement joins TRBV27 to TRBJ2-5; 7 nucleotides line up with TRBD1. The CDR3 sequence is 13 residues long. Germline V gene lookup returns CDR1 MNHEY and CDR2 SMNVEV (reference sequence). CDR3 nucleotide sequence: TGTGCCAGTAGTTACAGGGGCCCGGAGACCCAGTACTTC. It codes for CASSYRGPETQYF.

This clone was observed once. The rearrangement joins TRBV5-1 to TRBJ2-7, with D tentatively TRBD2 (5 bases). From germline, CDR1 is SGHRS and CDR2 YFSETQ. There are 14 residues in the CDR3. Trimming removed 5 bases from V and 6 bases from J, with 18 bases in between. This chain's CDR3 is CASSSGIASAEQYF. CDR3 DNA: TGCGCCAGCAGTTCCGGGATCGCGTCGGCCGAGCAGTACTTC.

The V call is TRBV4-3, the J call TRBJ1-2; D is ambiguous. Trimming removed 4 bases at V and 2 bases at J, with 14 bases between. The CDR3 is 15 residues long. Germline CDR1 is LGHNA and CDR2 is YSLEER. CDR3: CASSLSEGQNYGYTF. CDR3 sequence (DNA): TGCGCCAGCAGCCTCTCAGAGGGCCAAAACTATGGCTACACCTTC.

The V and J genes are TRBV19 and TRBJ2-7; TRBD1 matches 10 bases. V lost 1 base to trimming and J lost 6 bases; unmatched junction nucleotides: 9. The CDR3 has 16 residues. The germline CDR1 and CDR2 sequences are LNHDA and SQIVND (reference sequence). CDR3: CASSIAAGTGVTEQYF. The CDR3 nucleotides are TGTGCCAGTAGTATAGCCGCCGGGACAGGGGTAACCGAGCAGTACTTC.

The J gene is TRBJ2-1, the V gene TRBV6-5; TRBD2 matches at 7 bases. The germline V gene encodes CDR1 MNHEY and CDR2 SVGAGI. The ends lost 0 bases at V and 14 bases at J; junction bases unmatched: 1. The CDR3 runs 11 residues. The CDR3 protein is CASSYSREKFF. The CDR3 nucleotides read TGTGCCAGCAGTTACTCGCGGGAGAAGTTCTTC.

The rearrangement joins TRBV7-6 to TRBJ2-5, with D maybe TRBD2 (6 bases). V lost 5 bases and J 2 bases, leaving 12 bases between the germline ends. The CDR3 spans 14 residues. Germline assignment: CDR1 SGHVS and CDR2 FNYEAQ. CDR3 bases: TGTGCCAGCAGCCCCGGCGGGGCGCAAGAGACCCAGTACTTC. It specifies CASSPGGAQETQYF.

The chain joins TRBV5-4 to TRBJ2-7; TRBD1 is a possible D gene (6 bases). CDR3 size: 14 residues. V lost 4 bases, J lost 2 bases, and 13 bases lay in between. Germline assignment: CDR1 SGHNT and CDR2 YYREEE (reference sequence). Here the CDR3 DNA reads TGTGCCAGCAGCCCGGGACATGGACCCTACGAGCAGTACTTC. Translated: CASSPGHGPYEQYF.

The chain carries TRBV7-3 and TRBJ2-3; a weak D match, TRBD2 (5 bases). The CDR3 totals 17 residues. V was clipped by 6 bases and J by 10 bases, with 29 bases between them. CDR1 is SGHTA and CDR2 is FQGTGA in the germline V gene. The CDR3, as DNA: TGTGCCAGCAGTCCCGCGTCCGGCGGGCCAGGCCGGTTTCCGCAGTATTTT. This gives the protein CASSPASGGPGRFPQYF.

On this clone itself: Additional DNA sequences in this sample encode the identical CDR3. The gene calls are TRBV28 and TRBJ1-2; TRBD1 might be the D (5 bases). Trimming cost V 7 bases and J 4 bases, with 19 bases left between them. Per germline, CDR1 MDHEN and CDR2 SYDVKM. The CDR3 length is 15 residues. Here the CDR3 DNA reads TGTGCCAGCACGCTCGGGACTGTCAGCTTCTATGGCTACACCTTC. The encoded protein is CASTLGTVSFYGYTF.

This clone was observed a single time. This chain's CDR3 is CASSLGRGMFTNEKLFF. The CDR3 DNA is TGTGCCAGCAGCTTAGGCAGGGGAATGTTTACTAATGAAAAACTGTTTTTT. This chain connects TRBV7-2 to TRBJ1-4, with D perhaps matching TRBD1 (6 bases). Germline V gene sequence: CDR1 SGHTA, CDR2 FQGNSA. There are 17 residues in the CDR3. V lost 1 base to trimming and J lost 2 bases, with 14 bases between them.

The rearrangement joins TRBV29-1 to TRBJ2-5; D is perhaps TRBD2 (6 bases). Germline V gene lookup returns CDR1 SQVTM and CDR2 ANQGSEA. This CDR3 is built from 14 residues. V was clipped by 4 bases and J by 1 base, with 13 bases between them. The CDR3 loop is CSVVLAGSQETQYF. CDR3 nucleotide sequence: TGCAGCGTTGTATTGGCGGGAAGCCAAGAGACCCAGTACTTC.

The chain employs TRBV10-3 and TRBJ2-5, with 15 bases matching TRBD2. This CDR3 comprises 16 residues. Per germline, CDR1 ENHRY and CDR2 SYGVKD. Losses at the gene ends were 4 bases for V and 5 bases for J; bases not matched to a gene: 5. Here the CDR3 DNA reads TGTGCCATCAGTGCGGGACTAGCGGGAGGCGGCGAGACCCAGTACTTC. This gives the protein CAISAGLAGGGETQYF.

The chain uses TRBV19 and TRBJ2-1; D possibly corresponds to TRBD1 (6 bases). Trimming removed 5 bases from V and 7 bases from J, with 15 bases in between. The length of the CDR3 is 14 residues. CDR1 is LNHDA and CDR2 is SQIVND in the germline V gene (reference sequence). Here the CDR3 reads CASSQGQFWNEQFF. CDR3 sequence (DNA): TGTGCCAGTAGTCAAGGACAGTTTTGGAATGAGCAGTTCTTC.

The chain uses TRBV5-1 and TRBJ2-5; 7 bases are shared with TRBD1. Germline assignment: CDR1 SGHRS and CDR2 YFSETQ. The CDR3 consists of 14 residues. V trimming: 0 bases; J trimming: 5 bases; junction bases outside the gene matches: 4. CDR3 amino acids: CASSLGQGEETQYF. The CDR3 bases are TGCGCCAGCAGCTTGGGACAGGGTGAGGAGACCCAGTACTTC. Full variable domain (missing parts from reference TRBV5-1 and TRBJ2-5): KAGVTQTPRYLIKTRGQQVTLSCSPISGHRSVSWYQQTPGQGLQFLFEYFSETQRNKGNFPGRFSGRQFSNSRSEMNVSTLELGDSALYLCASSLGQGEETQYFGPGTRLLVL.

V and J are TRBV4-1 and TRBJ1-5; perhaps TRBD1 as D (6 bases). The V end lost 1 base, the J end lost 6 bases, and 13 bases lay between the germline ends. The CDR3 covers 15 residues. From germline, CDR1 is MGHRA and CDR2 YSYEKL. CDR3 nucleotide sequence: TGCGCCAGCAGCCAAGTAGGGGGGGCTGTTCAGCCCCAGCATTTT. Its protein is CASSQVGGAVQPQHF.

This clone was counted between two and nine times. This chain joins TRBV4-3 and TRBJ1-5, with D uncertain. The CDR3 runs to 17 residues. Germline V gives CDR1 LGHNA, CDR2 YSLEER. V lost 0 bases to trimming and J lost 1 base, with 13 bases between them. The CDR3 protein is CASSQDLSGWSNQPQHF. The CDR3 nucleotides are TGCGCCAGCAGCCAAGATTTATCAGGCTGGAGCAATCAGCCCCAGCATTTT.

As regards this clone: The junction differs from germline at one of its ends, possibly a read error. This chain connects TRBV7-9 to TRBJ2-2, with a tentative D call TRBD2 (6 bases). CDR1 is SEHNR, CDR2 FQNEAQ, per germline (reference sequence). The CDR3 spans 17 residues. CDR3 nucleotides: TGTTCCAGCAGCCGTTTGGGTAGCGGCTCGAACACCGGGGAGCTGTTTTTT. Translation: CSSSRLGSGSNTGELFF.

The chain couples TRBV27 to TRBJ2-1, with 13 bases fitting TRBD2. CDR3 length: 15 amino acids. The junction had 4 bases not matched to a gene; V was cut back by 7 bases and J by 4 bases. From germline, CDR1 is MNHEY and CDR2 SMNVEV (reference sequence). CDR3 sequence: CASNMGLAGYNEQFF. CDR3 DNA sequence: TGTGCCAGCAACATGGGACTAGCGGGGTACAATGAGCAGTTCTTC.